The clone carrying this T cell receptor beta chain was found a few times. Its specificity is not known. This sample was taken from a study of beta chain features in type 1 diabetes. Purity (above 95%) was reached by all sorted populations. The germline V gene has CDR1 SEHNR and CDR2 FQNEAQ (reference sequence). V lost 5 bases and J lost 7, with 14 bases in between. The CDR3 is 13 amino acids. Study results and limitations: People with Type 1 diabetes carried modestly yet significantly shorter TCRB CDR3s in all four CD4+ subsets.

The authors reverse transcribed all of the isolated RNA, so sequencing captured expressed TCRB transcripts. Sequencing used immunoSEQ multiplex PCR; TCRdb keeps in-frame clones, though not all of them. The sample consists of about 140,000 clones, about 12% of them appearing once. The specimen was central memory CD4+ T cells from blood. The chain combines TRBV7-9 with TRBJ1-2; D ambiguous. This receptor was identified in a man between 18 and 29 years old with type 1 diabetes. CDR3 coding DNA: TGTGCCAGCAGCCCGGACGGGGTCATTGGCTACACCTTC. Amino acids: CASSPDGVIGYTF. Supplemented by reference TRBV7-9 and TRBJ1-2, the full variable domain reads DTGVSQNPRHKITKRGQNVTFRCDPISEHNRLYWYRQTLGQGPEFLTYFQNEAQLEKSRLLSDRFSAERPKGSFSTLEIQRTEQGDSAMYLCASSPDGVIGYTFGSGTRLTVV.